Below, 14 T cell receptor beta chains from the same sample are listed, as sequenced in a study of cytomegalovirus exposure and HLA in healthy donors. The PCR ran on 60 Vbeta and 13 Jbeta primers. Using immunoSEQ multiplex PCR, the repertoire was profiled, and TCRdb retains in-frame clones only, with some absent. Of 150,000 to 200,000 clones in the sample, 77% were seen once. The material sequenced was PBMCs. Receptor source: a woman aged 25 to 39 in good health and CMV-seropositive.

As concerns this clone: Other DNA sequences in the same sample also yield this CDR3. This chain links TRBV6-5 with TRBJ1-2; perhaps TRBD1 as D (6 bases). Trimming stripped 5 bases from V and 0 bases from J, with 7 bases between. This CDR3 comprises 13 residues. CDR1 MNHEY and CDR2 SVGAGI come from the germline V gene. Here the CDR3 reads CASSRTANYGYTF. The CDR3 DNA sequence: TGTGCCAGCAGTCGGACAGCTAACTATGGCTACACCTTC.

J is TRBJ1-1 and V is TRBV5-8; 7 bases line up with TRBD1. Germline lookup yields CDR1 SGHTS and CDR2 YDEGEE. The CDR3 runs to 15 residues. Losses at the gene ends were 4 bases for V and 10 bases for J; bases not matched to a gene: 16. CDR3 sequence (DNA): TGTGCCAGCAGCCCCGGGTTGGTGCAGGGGGTTGCAGCTTTCTTT. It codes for CASSPGLVQGVAAFF.

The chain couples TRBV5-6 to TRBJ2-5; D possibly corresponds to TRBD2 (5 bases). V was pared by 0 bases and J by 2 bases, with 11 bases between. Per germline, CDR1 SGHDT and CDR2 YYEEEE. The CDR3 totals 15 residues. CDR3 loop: CASSLVVSEQETQYF. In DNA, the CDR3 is TGTGCCAGCAGCTTGGTGGTTAGCGAGCAAGAGACCCAGTACTTC.

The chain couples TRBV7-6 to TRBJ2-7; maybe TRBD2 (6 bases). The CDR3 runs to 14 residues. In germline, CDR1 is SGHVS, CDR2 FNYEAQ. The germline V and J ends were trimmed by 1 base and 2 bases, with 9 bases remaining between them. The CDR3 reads CASSLGGEAYEQYF. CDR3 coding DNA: TGTGCCAGCAGCTTAGGGGGGGAGGCCTACGAGCAGTACTTC. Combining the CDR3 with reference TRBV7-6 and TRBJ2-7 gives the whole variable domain GAGVSQSPRYKVTKRGQDVALRCDPISGHVSLYWYRQALGQGPEFLTYFNYEAQQDKSGLPNDRFSAERPEGSISTLTIQRTEQRDSAMYRCASSLGGEAYEQYFGPGTRLTVT.

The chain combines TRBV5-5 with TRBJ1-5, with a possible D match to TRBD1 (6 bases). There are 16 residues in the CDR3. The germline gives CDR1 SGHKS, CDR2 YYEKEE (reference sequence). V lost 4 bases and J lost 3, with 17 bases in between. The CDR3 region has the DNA TGTGCCAGCAGCCCAAGTACAGGGAATCTCAATCAGCCCCAGCATTTT. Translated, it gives CASSPSTGNLNQPQHF.

The CDR3 is CASSLFRGNGNEQFF. The CDR3 DNA sequence: TGTGCCAGCAGTTTATTCCGCGGGAATGGGAATGAGCAGTTCTTC. V usage is TRBV27 and J usage is TRBJ2-1, with TRBD2 as a possible D gene (6 bases). Trimming shortened V by 1 base and J by 7 bases, and 14 bases separated the two germline ends. The CDR3 covers 15 residues. Germline CDR1 and CDR2: MNHEY and SMNVEV (reference sequence).

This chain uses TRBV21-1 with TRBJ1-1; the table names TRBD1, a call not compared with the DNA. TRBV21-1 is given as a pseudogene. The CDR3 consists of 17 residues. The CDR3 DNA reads TGTGCCAGCAGCAAACGGAAAAGGGGGCCCAAGAACACTGAAGCTTTCTTT. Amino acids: CASSKRKRGPKNTEAFF.

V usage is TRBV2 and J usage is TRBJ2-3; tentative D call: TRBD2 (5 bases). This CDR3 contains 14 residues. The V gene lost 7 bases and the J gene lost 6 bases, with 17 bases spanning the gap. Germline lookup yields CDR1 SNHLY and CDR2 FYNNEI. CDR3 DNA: TGTGCCAGCAAGGGAGTTGGACTTGCGGATACGCAGTATTTT. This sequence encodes CASKGVGLADTQYF.

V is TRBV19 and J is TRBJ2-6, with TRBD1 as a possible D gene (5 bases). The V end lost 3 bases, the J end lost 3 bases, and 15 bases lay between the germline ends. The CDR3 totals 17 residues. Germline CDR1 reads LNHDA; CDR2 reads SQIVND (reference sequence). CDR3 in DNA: TGTGCCAGTAGTATCGTCAGGGCCACAGGTGGGGCCAACGTCCTGACTTTC. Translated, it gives CASSIVRATGGANVLTF. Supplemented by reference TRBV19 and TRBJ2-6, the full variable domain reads DGGITQSPKYLFRKEGQNVTLSCEQNLNHDAMYWYRQDPGQGLRLIYYSQIVNDFQKGDIAEGYSVSREKKESFPLTVTSAQKNPTAFYLCASSIVRATGGANVLTFGAGSRLTVL.

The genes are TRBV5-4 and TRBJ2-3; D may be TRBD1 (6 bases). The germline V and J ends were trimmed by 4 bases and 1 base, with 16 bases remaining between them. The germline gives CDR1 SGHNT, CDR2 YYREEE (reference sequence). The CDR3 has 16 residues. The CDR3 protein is CASSRTGQTRTDTQYF. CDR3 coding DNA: TGTGCCAGCAGCCGCACCGGACAGACCCGCACAGATACGCAGTATTTT. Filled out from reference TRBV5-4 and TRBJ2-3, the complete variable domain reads ETGVTQSPTHLIKTRGQQVTLRCSSQSGHNTVSWYQQALGQGPQFIFQYYREEENGRGNFPPRFSGLQFPNYSSELNVNALELDDSALYLCASSRTGQTRTDTQYFGPGTRLTVL.

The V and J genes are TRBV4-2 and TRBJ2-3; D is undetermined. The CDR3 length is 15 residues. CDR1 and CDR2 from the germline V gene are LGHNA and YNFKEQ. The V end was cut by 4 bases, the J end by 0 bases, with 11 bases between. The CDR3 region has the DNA TGTGCCAGCAGCCCTGGCATATCTAGCACAGATACGCAGTATTTT. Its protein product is CASSPGISSTDTQYF.

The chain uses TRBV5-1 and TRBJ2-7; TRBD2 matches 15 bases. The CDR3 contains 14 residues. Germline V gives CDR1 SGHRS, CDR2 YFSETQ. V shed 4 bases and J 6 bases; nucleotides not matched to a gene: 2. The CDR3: CASSGGLAGGEQYF. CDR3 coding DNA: TGCGCCAGCAGCGGGGGACTAGCGGGAGGCGAGCAGTACTTC.

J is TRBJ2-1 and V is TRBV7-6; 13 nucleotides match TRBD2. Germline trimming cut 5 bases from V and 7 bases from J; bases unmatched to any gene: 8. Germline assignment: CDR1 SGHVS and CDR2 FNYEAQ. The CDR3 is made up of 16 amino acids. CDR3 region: CASSEDWTSGRNEQFF. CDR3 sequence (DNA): TGTGCCAGCAGCGAAGACTGGACTAGCGGGAGAAATGAGCAGTTCTTC.

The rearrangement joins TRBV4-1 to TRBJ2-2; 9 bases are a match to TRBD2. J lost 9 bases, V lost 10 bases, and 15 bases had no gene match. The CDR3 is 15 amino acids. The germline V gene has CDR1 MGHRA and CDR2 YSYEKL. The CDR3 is CATGFETSGPRELFF. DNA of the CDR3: TGCGCCACCGGGTTCGAGACTAGCGGTCCGAGGGAGCTGTTTTTT.